The sequence of this TCR beta chain was determined in a study of CD8 T cells in ankylosing spondylitis. The study's findings and limits: A TCR beta motif of 7 to 9 highly homologous variants seemed to mark ankylosing spondylitis blood.

In TCRdb, the 5' RACE reads were re-called with MiXCR into one record per CDR3 protein. Among approximately 400,000 distinct CDR3 sequences, 17% were seen once, and the ten largest hold about 0.94%. The table lists this clonotype with many counts. Its target is not known. This CDR3 is built from 15 residues. V gave up 5 bases and J gave up 6 bases; unmatched junction bases: 12. The rearrangement links TRBV12-3 or TRBV12-4 to TRBJ2-7; TRBD1 matches at 8 bases. Input material: blood, either unsorted or a sorted T cell fraction (not recorded which). This receptor was taken from a male donor with ankylosing spondylitis. CDR3 nucleotides: TGTGCCAGCAGTCCCGGGACAGGAACCCCGGGCGAGCAGTACTTC. Translated, it gives CASSPGTGTPGEQYF.